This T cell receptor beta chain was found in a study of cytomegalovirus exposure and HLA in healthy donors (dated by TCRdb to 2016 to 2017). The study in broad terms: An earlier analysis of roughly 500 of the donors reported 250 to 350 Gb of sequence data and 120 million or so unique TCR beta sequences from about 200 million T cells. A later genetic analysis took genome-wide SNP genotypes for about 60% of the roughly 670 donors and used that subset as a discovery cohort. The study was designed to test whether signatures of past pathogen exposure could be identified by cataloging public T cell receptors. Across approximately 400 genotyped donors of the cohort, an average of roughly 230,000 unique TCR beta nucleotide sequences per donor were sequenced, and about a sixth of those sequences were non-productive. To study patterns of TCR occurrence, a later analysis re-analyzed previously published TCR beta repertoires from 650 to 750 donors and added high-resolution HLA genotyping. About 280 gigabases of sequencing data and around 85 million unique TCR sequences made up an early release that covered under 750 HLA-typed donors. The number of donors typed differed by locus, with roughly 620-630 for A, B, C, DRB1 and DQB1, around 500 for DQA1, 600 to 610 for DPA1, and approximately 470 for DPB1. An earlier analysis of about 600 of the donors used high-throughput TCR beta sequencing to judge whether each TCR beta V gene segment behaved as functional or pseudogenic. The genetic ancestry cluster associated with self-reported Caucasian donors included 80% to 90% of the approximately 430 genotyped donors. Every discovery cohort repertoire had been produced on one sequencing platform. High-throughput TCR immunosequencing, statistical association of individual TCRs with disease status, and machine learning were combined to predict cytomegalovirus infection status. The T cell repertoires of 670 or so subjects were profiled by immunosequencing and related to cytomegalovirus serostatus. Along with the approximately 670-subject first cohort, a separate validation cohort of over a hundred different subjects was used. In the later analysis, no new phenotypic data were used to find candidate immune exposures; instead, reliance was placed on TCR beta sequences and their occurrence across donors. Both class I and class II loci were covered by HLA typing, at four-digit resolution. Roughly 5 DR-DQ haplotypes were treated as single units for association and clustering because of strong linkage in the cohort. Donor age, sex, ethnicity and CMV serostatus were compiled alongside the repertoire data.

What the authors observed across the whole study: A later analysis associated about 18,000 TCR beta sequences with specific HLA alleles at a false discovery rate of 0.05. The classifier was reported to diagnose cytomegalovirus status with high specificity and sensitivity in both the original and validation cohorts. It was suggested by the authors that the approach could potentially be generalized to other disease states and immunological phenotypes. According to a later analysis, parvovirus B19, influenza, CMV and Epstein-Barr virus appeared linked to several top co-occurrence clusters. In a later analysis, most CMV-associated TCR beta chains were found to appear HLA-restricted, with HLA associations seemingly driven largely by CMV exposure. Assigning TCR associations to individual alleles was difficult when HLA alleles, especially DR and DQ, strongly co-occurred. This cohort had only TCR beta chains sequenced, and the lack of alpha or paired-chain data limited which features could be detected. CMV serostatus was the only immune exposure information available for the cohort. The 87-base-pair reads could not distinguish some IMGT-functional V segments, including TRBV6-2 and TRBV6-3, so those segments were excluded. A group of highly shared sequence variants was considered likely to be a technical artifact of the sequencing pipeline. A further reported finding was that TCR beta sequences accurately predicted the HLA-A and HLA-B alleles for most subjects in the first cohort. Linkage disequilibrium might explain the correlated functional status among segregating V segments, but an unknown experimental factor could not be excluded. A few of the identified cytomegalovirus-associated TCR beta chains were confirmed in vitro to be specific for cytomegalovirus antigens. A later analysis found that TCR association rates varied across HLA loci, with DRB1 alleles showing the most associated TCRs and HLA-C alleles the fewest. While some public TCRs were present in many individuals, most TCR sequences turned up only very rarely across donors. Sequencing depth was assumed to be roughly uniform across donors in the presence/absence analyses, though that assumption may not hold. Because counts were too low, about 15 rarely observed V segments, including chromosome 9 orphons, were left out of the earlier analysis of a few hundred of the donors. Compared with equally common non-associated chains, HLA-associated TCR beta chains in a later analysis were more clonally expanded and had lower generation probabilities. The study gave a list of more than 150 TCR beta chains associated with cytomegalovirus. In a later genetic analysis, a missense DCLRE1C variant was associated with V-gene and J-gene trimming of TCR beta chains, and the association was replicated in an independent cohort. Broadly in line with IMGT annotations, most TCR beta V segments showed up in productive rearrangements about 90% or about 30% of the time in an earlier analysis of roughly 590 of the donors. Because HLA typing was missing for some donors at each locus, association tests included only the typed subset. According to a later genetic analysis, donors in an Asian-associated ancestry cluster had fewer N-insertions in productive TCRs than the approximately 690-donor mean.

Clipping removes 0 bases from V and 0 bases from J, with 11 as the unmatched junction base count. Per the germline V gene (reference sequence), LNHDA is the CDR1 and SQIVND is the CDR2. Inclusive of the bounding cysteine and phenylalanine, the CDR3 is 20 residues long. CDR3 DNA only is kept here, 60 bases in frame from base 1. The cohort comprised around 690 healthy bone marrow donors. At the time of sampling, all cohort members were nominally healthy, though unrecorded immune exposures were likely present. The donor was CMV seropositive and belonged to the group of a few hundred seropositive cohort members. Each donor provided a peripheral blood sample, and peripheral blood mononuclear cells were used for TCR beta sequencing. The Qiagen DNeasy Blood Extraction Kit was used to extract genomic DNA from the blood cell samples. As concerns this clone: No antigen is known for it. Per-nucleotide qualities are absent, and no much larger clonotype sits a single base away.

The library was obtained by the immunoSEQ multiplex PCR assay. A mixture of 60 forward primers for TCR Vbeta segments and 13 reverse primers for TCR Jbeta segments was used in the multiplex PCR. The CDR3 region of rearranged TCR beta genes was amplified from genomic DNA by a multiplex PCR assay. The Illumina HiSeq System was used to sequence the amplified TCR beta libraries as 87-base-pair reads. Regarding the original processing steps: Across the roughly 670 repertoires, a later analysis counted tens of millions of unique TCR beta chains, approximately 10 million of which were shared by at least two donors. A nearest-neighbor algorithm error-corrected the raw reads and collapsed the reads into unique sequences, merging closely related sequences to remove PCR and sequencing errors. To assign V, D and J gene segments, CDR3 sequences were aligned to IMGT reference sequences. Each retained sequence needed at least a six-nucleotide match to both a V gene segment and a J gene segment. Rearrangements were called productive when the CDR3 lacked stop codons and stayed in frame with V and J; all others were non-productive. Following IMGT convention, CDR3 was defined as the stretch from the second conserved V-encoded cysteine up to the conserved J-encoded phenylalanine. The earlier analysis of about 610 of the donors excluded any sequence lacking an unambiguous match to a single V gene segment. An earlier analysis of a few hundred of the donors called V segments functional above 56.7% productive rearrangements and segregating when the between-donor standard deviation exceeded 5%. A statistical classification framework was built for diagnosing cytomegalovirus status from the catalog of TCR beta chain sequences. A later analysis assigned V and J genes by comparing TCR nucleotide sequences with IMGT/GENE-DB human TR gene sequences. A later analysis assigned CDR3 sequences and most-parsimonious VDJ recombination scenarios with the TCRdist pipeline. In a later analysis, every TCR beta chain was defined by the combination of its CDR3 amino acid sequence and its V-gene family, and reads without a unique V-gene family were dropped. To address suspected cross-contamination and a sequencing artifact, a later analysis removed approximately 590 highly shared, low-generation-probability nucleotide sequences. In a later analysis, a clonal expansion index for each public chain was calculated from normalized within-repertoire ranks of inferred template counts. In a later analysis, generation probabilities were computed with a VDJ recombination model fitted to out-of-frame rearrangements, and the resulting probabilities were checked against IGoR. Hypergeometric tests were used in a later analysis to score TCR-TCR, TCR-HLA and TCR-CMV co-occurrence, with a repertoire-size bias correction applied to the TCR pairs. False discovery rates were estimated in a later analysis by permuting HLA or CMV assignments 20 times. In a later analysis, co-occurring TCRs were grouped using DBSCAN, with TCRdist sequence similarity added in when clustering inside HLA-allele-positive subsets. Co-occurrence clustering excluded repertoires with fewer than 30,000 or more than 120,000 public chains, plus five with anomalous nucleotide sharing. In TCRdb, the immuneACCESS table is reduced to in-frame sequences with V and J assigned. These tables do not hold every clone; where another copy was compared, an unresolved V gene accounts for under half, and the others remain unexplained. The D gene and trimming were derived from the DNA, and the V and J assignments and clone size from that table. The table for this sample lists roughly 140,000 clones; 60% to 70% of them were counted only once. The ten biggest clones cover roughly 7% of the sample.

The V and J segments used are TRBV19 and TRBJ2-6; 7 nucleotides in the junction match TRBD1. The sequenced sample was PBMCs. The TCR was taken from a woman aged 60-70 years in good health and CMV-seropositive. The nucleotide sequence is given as TGTGCCAGTAGTATAGATGCTTGGGACAGCTTAATCTCTGGGGCCAACGTCCTGACTTTC. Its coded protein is CASSIDAWDSLISGANVLTF.